These 8 T cell receptor beta chains came from one sample sequenced in a study of cytomegalovirus exposure and HLA in healthy donors. 60 Vbeta and 13 Jbeta primers were used in PCR. This table comes from immunoSEQ multiplex PCR, and its TCRdb copy is limited to in-frame clones, with some not included. The data contain about 140,000 clones, approximately 80% of them singletons. Sequenced material: PBMCs. Receptor source: a male donor in good health and CMV-seropositive.

The gene calls are TRBV5-8 and TRBJ1-2, with unresolved D. Germline V gives CDR1 SGHTS, CDR2 YDEGEE. The CDR3 consists of 16 residues. Between the trimmed V and J ends, which lost 4 bases and 1 base, there was a span of 17 bases. The CDR3 loop reads CASSPRGLLLNYGYTF. DNA for the CDR3: TGTGCCAGCAGCCCCCGAGGCCTGCTCCTTAACTATGGCTACACCTTC.

The gene calls are TRBV4-1 and TRBJ2-4; maybe TRBD2 (5 bases). Germline CDR1 is MGHRA and CDR2 is YSYEKL. Trimming removed 2 bases from V and 0 bases from J, with 14 bases in between. The length of the CDR3 is 17 residues. CDR3 in DNA: TGCGCCAGCAGCCAAACCGTAATAGCGCTAGCCAAAAACATTCAGTACTTC. It specifies CASSQTVIALAKNIQYF.

V and J are TRBV19 and TRBJ1-5, with 7 bases that match TRBD1. Germline lookup yields CDR1 LNHDA and CDR2 SQIVND (reference sequence). Losses at the gene ends were 3 bases for V and 3 bases for J; bases not matched to a gene: 8. This CDR3 comprises 16 residues. CDR3 loop: CASSMGSRGTNQPQHF. CDR3 nucleotide sequence: TGTGCCAGTAGTATGGGGTCCAGGGGGACCAATCAGCCCCAGCATTTT.

The J gene is TRBJ1-1, the V gene TRBV7-9; TRBD1 matches 7 bases. This CDR3 is built from 14 residues. Germline loops: CDR1 SEHNR, CDR2 FQNEAQ (reference sequence). Trimming took 7 bases from V and 2 from J; bases not matched to a gene: 7. CDR3 nucleotides: TGTGCCAGCACCCCAGGGGGAACTAACACTGAAGCTTTCTTT. Protein sequence: CASTPGGTNTEAFF.

This chain uses TRBV7-9 with TRBJ1-3; 7 bases are a match to TRBD1. The V segment lost 4 bases and the J segment 0 bases; nucleotides outside the gene matches: 3. Germline CDR1 SEHNR, CDR2 FQNEAQ (reference sequence). The CDR3 covers 15 residues. In DNA form, the CDR3 reads TGTGCCAGCAGCTCCAGGGGGTACTCTGGAAACACCATATATTTT. This encodes CASSSRGYSGNTIYF.

There are a few counts of this clone. The V gene is TRBV15, the J gene TRBJ1-3; no clear D. Germline CDR1 LNHNV, CDR2 YYDKDF (reference sequence). The CDR3 consists of 16 residues. The germline V and J ends were trimmed by 0 bases and 0 bases, with 9 bases remaining between them. This chain's CDR3 is CATSRDRGASGNTIYF. In DNA, the CDR3 is TGTGCCACCAGCAGAGATCGAGGAGCCTCTGGAAACACCATATATTTT.

The chain joins TRBV30 to TRBJ1-5, with unresolved D. The V and J ends lost 0 bases and 6 bases respectively, with 15 bases between them. Germline CDR1 reads GTSNPN; CDR2 reads SVGIG (reference sequence). There are 15 residues in the CDR3. Here the CDR3 DNA reads TGTGCCTGGAGTGTAGGCGGTACGACGGGTCAGCCCCAGCATTTT. As protein: CAWSVGGTTGQPQHF.

This clone was picked up a small number of times. The chain links TRBV4-3 to TRBJ2-1; 7 bases are shared with TRBD2. This CDR3 region has 16 residues. The germline CDR1 and CDR2 sequences are LGHNA and YSLEER. V trimming: 0 bases; J trimming: 1 base; junction bases outside the gene matches: 3. The CDR3: CASSQDGRESYNEQFF. DNA of the CDR3: TGCGCCAGCAGCCAAGATGGGAGGGAGTCCTACAATGAGCAGTTCTTC.